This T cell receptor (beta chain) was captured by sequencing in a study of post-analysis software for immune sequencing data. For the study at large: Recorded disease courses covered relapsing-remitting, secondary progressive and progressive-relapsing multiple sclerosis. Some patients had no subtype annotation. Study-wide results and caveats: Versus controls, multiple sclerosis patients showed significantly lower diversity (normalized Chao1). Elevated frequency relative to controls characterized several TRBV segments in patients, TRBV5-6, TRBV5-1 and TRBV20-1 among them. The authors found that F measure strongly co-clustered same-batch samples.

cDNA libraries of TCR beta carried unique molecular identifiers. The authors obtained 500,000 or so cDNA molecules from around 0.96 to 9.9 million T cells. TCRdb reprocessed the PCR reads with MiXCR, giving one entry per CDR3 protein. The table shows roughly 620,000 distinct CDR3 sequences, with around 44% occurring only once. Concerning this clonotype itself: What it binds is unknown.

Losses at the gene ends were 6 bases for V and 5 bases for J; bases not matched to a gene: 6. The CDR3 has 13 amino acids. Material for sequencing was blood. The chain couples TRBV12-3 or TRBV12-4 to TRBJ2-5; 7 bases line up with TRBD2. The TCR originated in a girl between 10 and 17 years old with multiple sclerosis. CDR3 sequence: CASRPTSSETQYF. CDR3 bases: TGTGCCAGCAGGCCGACTAGCTCTGAGACCCAGTACTTC.